This T cell receptor (beta chain) was recovered during a study of blood T cell repertoires in COVID-19. As for the study in general: Samples taken during acute and convalescent COVID-19 were collected in the United States, Italy and Spain.

Clones were sequenced by immunoSEQ multiplex PCR, and TCRdb holds only the in-frame ones, with some missing. This table holds 200,000 or so clones, around three quarters found once. CDR1 is MNHEY, CDR2 SVGAGI, per germline. After removal of 10 bases from V and 7 bases from J, the junction contained 10 bases not matched to a gene. This CDR3 has 14 residues. The receptor was derived from a woman in her 70s with acute or convalescent COVID-19. The chain joins TRBV6-5 to TRBJ2-2; 9 bases agree with TRBD2. The specimen sequenced was peripheral blood. CDR3 sequence: CATRETSGHGELFF. CDR3 nucleotides: TGTGCCACCAGGGAGACTAGCGGTCACGGGGAGCTGTTTTTT.